The clone carrying this T cell receptor beta chain is judged medium-sized. Its antigen is unknown. This sample stems from a study of early T cells in non-severe SARS-CoV-2 infection. The library protocol tagged individual cDNA molecules with unique molecular identifiers. TCRdb re-called the 5' RACE reads with MiXCR, one entry per CDR3 protein. This table has about 49,000 distinct CDR3 sequences, about 6% appearing once. With 7 bases removed from V and 0 bases from J, the gap between germline ends came to 13 bases. Germline V gene sequence: CDR1 MNHEY, CDR2 SMNVEV (reference sequence). The CDR3 is 15 amino acids. Overall study findings and caveats: Comparison of clonotypes with VDJdb favored anti-spike CD8 responses while missing private and CD4 specificities.

J is TRBJ2-1 and V is TRBV27; either TRBD1 or TRBD2 may supply D (5 bases each). The clonotype originates from an adult who was a healthcare worker with PCR-confirmed SARS-CoV-2 infection or an uninfected control (not recorded which). The sample here was whole blood, taken at baseline. This CDR3 reads CASTLGEPSYNEQFF. CDR3 in DNA: TGTGCCAGCACCCTGGGGGAGCCCTCCTACAATGAGCAGTTCTTC.